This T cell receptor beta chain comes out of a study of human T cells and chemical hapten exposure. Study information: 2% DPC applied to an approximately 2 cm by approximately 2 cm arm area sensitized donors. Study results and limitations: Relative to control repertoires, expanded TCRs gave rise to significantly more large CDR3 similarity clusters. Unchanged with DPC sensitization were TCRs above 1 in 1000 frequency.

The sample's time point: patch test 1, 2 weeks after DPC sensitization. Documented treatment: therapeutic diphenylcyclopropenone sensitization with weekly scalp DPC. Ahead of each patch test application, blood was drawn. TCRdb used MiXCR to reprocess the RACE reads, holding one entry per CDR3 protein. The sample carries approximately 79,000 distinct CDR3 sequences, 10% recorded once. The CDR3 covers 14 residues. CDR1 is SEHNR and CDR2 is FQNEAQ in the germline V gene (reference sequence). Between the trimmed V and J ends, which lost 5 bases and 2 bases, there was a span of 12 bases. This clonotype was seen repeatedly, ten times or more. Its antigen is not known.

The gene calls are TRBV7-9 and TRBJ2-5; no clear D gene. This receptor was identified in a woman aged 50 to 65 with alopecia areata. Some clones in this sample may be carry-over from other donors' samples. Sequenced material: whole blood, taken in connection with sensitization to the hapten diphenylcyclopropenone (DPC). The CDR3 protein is CASSALTRQETQYF. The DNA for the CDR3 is TGTGCCAGCAGCGCCTTGACGCGACAAGAGACCCAGTACTTC.